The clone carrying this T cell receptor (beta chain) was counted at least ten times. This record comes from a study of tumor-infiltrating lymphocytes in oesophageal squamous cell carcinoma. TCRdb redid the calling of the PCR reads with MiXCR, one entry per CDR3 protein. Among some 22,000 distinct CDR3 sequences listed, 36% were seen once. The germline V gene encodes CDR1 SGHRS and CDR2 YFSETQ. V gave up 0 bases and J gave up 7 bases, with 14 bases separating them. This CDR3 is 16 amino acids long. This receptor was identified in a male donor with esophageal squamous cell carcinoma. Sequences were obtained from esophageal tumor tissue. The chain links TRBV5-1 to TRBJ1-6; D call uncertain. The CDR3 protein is CASSLVEGRTNSPLHF. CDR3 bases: TGCGCCAGCAGCTTGGTCGAAGGCAGAACGAATTCACCCCTCCACTTT.